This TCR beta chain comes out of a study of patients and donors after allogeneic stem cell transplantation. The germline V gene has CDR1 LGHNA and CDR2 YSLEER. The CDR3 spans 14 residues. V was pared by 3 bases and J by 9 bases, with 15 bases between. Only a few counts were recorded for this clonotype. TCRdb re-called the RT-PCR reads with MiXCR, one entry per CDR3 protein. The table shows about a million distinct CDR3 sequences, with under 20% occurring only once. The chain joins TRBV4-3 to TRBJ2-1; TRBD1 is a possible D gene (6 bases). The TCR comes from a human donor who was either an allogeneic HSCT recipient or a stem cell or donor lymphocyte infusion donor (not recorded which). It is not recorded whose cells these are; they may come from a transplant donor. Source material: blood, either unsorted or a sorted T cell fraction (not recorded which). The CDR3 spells CASSHENRVTEQFF. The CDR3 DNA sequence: TGCGCCAGCAGCCACGAAAACAGGGTCACTGAGCAGTTCTTC.